One TCR beta chain is described in this entry. This sample is drawn from a study of CD8 T cells in Susac syndrome. Reverse transcription of roughly 0.5 to 1 ug RNA was performed with random hexamers. The immunoSEQ assay covered 54 Vbeta and 13 Jbeta segments for CDR3. TCRdb itself ran the immunoSEQ multiplex PCR reads through MiXCR, one entry per CDR3 protein. In the table there are around 160,000 distinct CDR3 sequences, about 94% of which are singletons. Sequencing of TCR beta drew on CD8+ and CD4+ T cells from blood. Germline V gene data show CDR1 as SGHRS and CDR2 as YFSETQ. Trimming took 0 bases from V and 4 from J, leaving 10 bases between them. This CDR3 comprises 15 residues.

The chain couples TRBV5-1 to TRBJ2-2, with no clear D. This receptor was obtained from a human donor in good health. Sequencing was performed on CD4+ T cells from PBMCs. The CDR3 reads CASSLDRGSTGELFF. The CDR3 DNA follows: TGCGCCAGCAGCTTGGATCGTGGTAGCACCGGGGAGCTGTTTTTT.